Given below is one T cell receptor beta chain in context. Its specificity is not known. This entry comes from a study of CD8 T cells in ankylosing spondylitis. General study findings and limits: Reports say disease-linked clones showed up significantly more in matched ankylosing spondylitis synovial fluid. Peripheral blood held disease-linked clones only at relatively low frequency, and these were CD8+. Seemingly characteristic of ankylosing spondylitis blood was a TCR beta motif consisting of eight highly homologous variants.

CDR3 length: 16 residues. Germline lookup yields CDR1 SEHNR and CDR2 FQNEAQ (reference sequence). The V end lost 5 bases, the J end lost 8 bases, and 22 bases lay between the germline ends. 5'-RACE, quantitative and with molecular barcodes, yielded the TCR beta libraries. TCRdb redid the calling of the 5' RACE reads with MiXCR, one entry per CDR3 protein. The table lists about 130,000 distinct CDR3 sequences, over 9.5% of them singletons. This chain uses TRBV7-9 with TRBJ1-5; possible D gene TRBD1, 5 bases. Material for sequencing was blood, either unsorted or a sorted T cell fraction (not recorded which). The TCR sequence derives from a female donor with ankylosing spondylitis or in good health (not recorded which). The CDR3: CASSESQSGIMEPQHF. The CDR3 DNA reads TGTGCCAGCAGCGAAAGCCAATCAGGGATTATGGAGCCCCAGCATTTT.